The next 18 T cell receptor beta chains were all read from a single sample in a study of beta chain features in type 1 diabetes. Expressed TCRB transcripts were sequenced after all isolated RNA was converted to cDNA. TCRdb's table, derived via immunoSEQ multiplex PCR, lists solely in-frame clones and lacks some. The sample consists of roughly 380,000 clones, around 19% of them appearing once. Source material: naive CD4+ T cells from blood. The source of these receptors is a woman under 30 in good health.

The chain carries TRBV2 and TRBJ1-3; D call uncertain. Trimming removed 9 bases at V and 8 bases at J, with 11 bases between. CDR1 is SNHLY and CDR2 is FYNNEI in the germline V gene. The CDR3 spans 11 residues. The CDR3 DNA follows: TGTGCCAGTGGGCAGGAAGACACCATATATTTT. This gives the protein CASGQEDTIYF. The entire variable domain, with the rest obtained from reference TRBV2 and TRBJ1-3, is as follows: EPEVTQTPSHQVTQMGQEVILRCVPISNHLYFYWYRQILGQKVEFLVSFYNNEISEKSEIFDDQFSVERPDGSNFTLKIRSTKLEDSAMYFCASGQEDTIYFGEGSWLTVV.

V gene TRBV12-5 combines with J gene TRBJ2-1; D is uncertain. The length of the CDR3 is 11 residues. V was shortened by 3 bases and J by 8 bases, with 5 bases between the two germline ends. Per germline, CDR1 LGHNT and CDR2 FRNRAP. The CDR3 spells CASGFLYEQFF. The DNA for the CDR3 is TGTGCTAGTGGTTTTCTATATGAGCAGTTCTTC. The full variable domain, rest sourced from reference TRBV12-5 and TRBJ2-1, is DARVTQTPRHKVTEMGQEVTMRCQPILGHNTVFWYRQTMMQGLELLAYFRNRAPLDDSGMPKDRFSAEMPDATLATLKIQPSEPRDSAVYFCASGFLYEQFFGPGTRLTVL.

CDR3 region: CASSPGGNQETQYF. The CDR3 DNA follows: TGCGCCAGTTCACCAGGGGGCAACCAAGAGACCCAGTACTTC. The V call is TRBV5-1, the J call TRBJ2-5, with TRBD1 matching 8 bases. V dropped 8 bases and J dropped 0; count of bases not matched to a gene: 6. CDR3 length equals 14 residues. CDR1 is SGHRS and CDR2 is YFSETQ in the germline V gene.

The J gene is TRBJ2-1, the V gene TRBV4-2; no definite D call. Germline loops: CDR1 LGHNA, CDR2 YNFKEQ. CDR3 length equals 13 residues. V shed 4 bases and J shed 7 bases, with 11 bases lying between them. CDR3 protein: CASSPGSRNEQFF. In nucleotides, the CDR3 is TGTGCCAGCAGCCCCGGATCCAGGAATGAGCAGTTCTTC.

The rearrangement links TRBV12-5 to TRBJ2-7, with 8 bases that match TRBD1. J lost 5 bases, V lost 6 bases, and 6 bases had no gene match. The CDR3 totals 13 residues. Germline lookup yields CDR1 LGHNT and CDR2 FRNRAP. The CDR3 DNA reads as TGTGCTAGTGGCCCGACAGGGGTCCACGAGCAGTACTTC. This codes for CASGPTGVHEQYF.

This chain links TRBV16 with TRBJ2-1, with 8 bases fitting TRBD2. The trim removed 2 bases at V and 0 bases at J, leaving 6 bases unmatched. From germline, CDR1 is KGHSY and CDR2 FQNENV. The CDR3 covers 17 residues. The CDR3 sequence: CASSQKRRGGSYNEQFF. CDR3 DNA sequence: TGTGCCAGCAGCCAAAAAAGACGGGGGGGCTCCTACAATGAGCAGTTCTTC.

This clone has just a few counts. The J gene is TRBJ2-1, the V gene TRBV13; a possible D gene is TRBD1 (6 bases). CDR1 is PRHDT and CDR2 is FYEKMQ in the germline V gene (reference sequence). The V end was cut by 5 bases, the J end by 8 bases, with 13 bases between. CDR3 length equals 13 residues. The CDR3 sequence is CASSPDPGDEQFF. The CDR3 coding sequence is TGTGCCAGCAGCCCAGACCCAGGGGATGAGCAGTTCTTC. Looking up the rest from reference TRBV13 and TRBJ2-1 gives the full variable domain: AAGVIQSPRHLIKEKRETATLKCYPIPRHDTVYWYQQGPGQDPQFLISFYEKMQSDKGSIPDRFSAQQFSDYHSELNMSSLELGDSALYFCASSPDPGDEQFFGPGTRLTVL.

This clone was observed a few times. The chain recombines TRBV12-5 with TRBJ1-2; weak D call: TRBD1 (5 bases). Germline lookup yields CDR1 LGHNT and CDR2 FRNRAP. The CDR3 has 15 amino acids. The V end lost 5 bases, the J end lost 10 bases, and 23 bases lay between the germline ends. The CDR3 protein is CASGKRQPRIPNYTF. The DNA for the CDR3 is TGTGCTAGTGGTAAACGACAGCCTAGAATTCCTAACTACACCTTC.

This chain links TRBV5-4 with TRBJ1-1; D is unclear. CDR1 and CDR2 from the germline V gene are SGHNT and YYREEE (reference sequence). With 2 bases removed from V and 0 bases from J, the gap between germline ends came to 5 bases. The CDR3 covers 13 residues. The CDR3 DNA is TGTGCCAGCAGCTTAACGGTGAACACTGAAGCTTTCTTT. This translates into CASSLTVNTEAFF.

This chain connects TRBV5-1 to TRBJ1-4, with no clear D. V was pared by 4 bases and J by 0 bases, with 10 bases between. CDR1 is SGHRS, CDR2 YFSETQ, per germline. The CDR3 covers 15 residues. CDR3 loop: CASSAGSTTNEKLFF. The CDR3 DNA sequence: TGCGCCAGCAGCGCCGGGTCTACAACTAATGAAAAACTGTTTTTT.

The V and J genes are TRBV4-2 and TRBJ2-7; 7 bases align to TRBD1. The CDR3 spans 16 residues. In germline, CDR1 is LGHNA, CDR2 YNFKEQ. V gave up 1 base and J gave up 0 bases; unmatched junction bases: 6. The CDR3 DNA sequence: TGTGCCAGCAGCCAAGGCCTCCGGGACAGCTCCTACGAGCAGTACTTC. Protein product: CASSQGLRDSSYEQYF.

This clone was recorded a few times. The chain is built from TRBV2 and TRBJ2-7; D is ambiguous. The CDR3 spans 11 residues. CDR1 is SNHLY, CDR2 FYNNEI, per germline. The germline V and J ends were trimmed by 3 bases and 5 bases, with 5 bases remaining between them. The CDR3 DNA is TGTGCCAGCAGTGAGAGAGACGAGCAGTACTTC. It specifies CASSERDEQYF.

The CDR3: CASSVGLAVYEQYF. The DNA for the CDR3 is TGTGCCAGCAGCGTAGGCCTCGCGGTTTACGAGCAGTACTTC. This sequence joins TRBV9 and TRBJ2-7; no clear D. The germline CDR1 and CDR2 sequences are SGDLS and YYNGEE. The CDR3 sequence is 14 residues long. The ends were cut back, 0 bases at V and 4 bases at J, with 11 bases in the middle.

The gene calls are TRBV18 and TRBJ2-5, with D tentatively TRBD2 (6 bases). The CDR3 is 14 amino acids. The V end was cut by 3 bases, the J end by 7 bases, with 15 bases between. Germline CDR1 is KGHSH and CDR2 is LQKENI. The CDR3 region is CASSPRTEGTTQYF. DNA for the CDR3: TGTGCCAGCTCACCGAGAACGGAGGGCACGACCCAGTACTTC.

This clone showed up just a few times. CDR3 amino acids: CASSPRGNEADTQYF. The CDR3 DNA sequence: TGTGCCAGCTCACCACGAGGGAACGAGGCAGATACGCAGTATTTT. This chain uses TRBV18 with TRBJ2-3; possibly TRBD2 for D (5 bases). Trimming shortened V by 1 base and J by 4 bases, and 12 bases separated the two germline ends. This CDR3 is built from 15 residues. Germline V CDR1 and CDR2: KGHSH, LQKENI. Full variable domain (outside the CDR3, taken from reference TRBV18 and TRBJ2-3): NAGVMQNPRHLVRRRGQEARLRCSPMKGHSHVYWYRQLPEEGLKFMVYLQKENIIDESGMPKERFSAEFPKEGPSILRIQQVVRGDSAAYFCASSPRGNEADTQYFGPGTRLTVL.

J is TRBJ2-2 and V is TRBV30; 11 nucleotides agree with TRBD2. Looked up from germline, CDR1 is GTSNPN and CDR2 is SVGIG (reference sequence). Germline trimming cut 2 bases from V and 5 bases from J; bases unmatched to any gene: 7. The length of the CDR3 is 16 residues. In DNA, the CDR3 is TGTGCCTGGAGTATCCCCCTAGCGGGAGGAACCGGGGAGCTGTTTTTT. Translation gives CAWSIPLAGGTGELFF.

This clone was seen only a few times. This chain joins TRBV5-1 and TRBJ2-1, with TRBD1 matching over 7 bases. The germline V gene encodes CDR1 SGHRS and CDR2 YFSETQ. The CDR3 sequence is 15 residues long. J lost 10 bases, V lost 0 bases, and 10 bases had no gene match. This chain's CDR3 is CASSLAGTVPQEQFF. DNA of the CDR3: TGCGCCAGCAGCTTGGCGGGGACAGTCCCTCAAGAGCAGTTCTTC.

This clone was picked up a small number of times. The V and J genes are TRBV7-9 and TRBJ2-7; D is possibly TRBD1 (6 bases). Trimming left V 4 bases short and J 3 bases short, with 10 bases between. The CDR3 is 13 residues long. In germline, CDR1 is SEHNR, CDR2 FQNEAQ (reference sequence). Here the CDR3 DNA reads TGTGCCAGCAGCTATGGACAGTTCTACGAGCAGTACTTC. Protein sequence: CASSYGQFYEQYF.